The T cell receptor (beta chain) under discussion was sequenced for a study of blood T cell repertoires in COVID-19. On the study more broadly: The study drew acute and convalescent COVID-19 samples from the United States, Italy and Spain. The analysed material was cDNA or gDNA that came from T cells, B-cell-depleted T cells, or PBMCs.

Per the authors' pipeline: Quantification of nucleated cells was approximated via reference gene primer amplification. Sequenced by immunoSEQ multiplex PCR; TCRdb stores in-frame clones only, minus some. The V and J calls and clone size come from that table; D and trimming were worked out from the DNA. This table holds some 200,000 clones, about three quarters found once. This CDR3 contains 16 residues. V dropped 7 bases and J dropped 2; count of bases not matched to a gene: 10. CDR1 and CDR2 from the germline V gene are SGHTA and FQGNSA. The sample taken for sequencing was peripheral blood. This receptor was identified in a woman between 70 and 85 years old with acute or convalescent COVID-19. This chain uses TRBV7-2 with TRBJ2-7; TRBD2 matches at 11 bases. CDR3: CASTEMGSGRAYEQYF. Here the CDR3 DNA reads TGTGCCAGCACCGAGATGGGTAGCGGGAGGGCCTACGAGCAGTACTTC.